The 9 T cell receptor beta chains reported below all come from one sample, sequenced in a study of T cells in localized non-small cell lung cancer. TCRdb's table, derived via immunoSEQ multiplex PCR, lists solely in-frame clones and lacks some. This sample has under 4,000 clones, with just over 30% found just once. The sample here was normal lung tissue next to the tumor, taken before any cancer treatment. These receptors were taken from a male donor at least 60 years old with stage III lung adenocarcinoma.

The V and J genes are TRBV5-1 and TRBJ1-2; 11 bases match TRBD1. Germline V gene sequence: CDR1 SGHRS, CDR2 YFSETQ. The ends lost 7 bases at V and 2 bases at J; junction bases unmatched: 4. The CDR3 totals 14 residues. The CDR3 is CASRGQGANYGYTF. CDR3 DNA sequence: TGCGCCAGCCGAGGACAGGGGGCGAACTATGGCTACACCTTC.

The rearrangement links TRBV10-2 to TRBJ2-1, with D unclear. There are 14 residues in the CDR3. The V gene lost 2 bases and the J gene lost 0 bases, with 5 bases spanning the gap. CDR1 and CDR2 (germline): WSHSY, SAAADI. The CDR3 loop is CASSETASYNEQFF. CDR3 DNA sequence: TGCGCCAGCAGTGAGACGGCCTCCTACAATGAGCAGTTCTTC.

This clone has only a few counts. The V gene is TRBV11-3, the J gene TRBJ2-5, with 9 bases fitting TRBD2. The CDR3 sequence is 15 residues long. CDR1 is SGHNT, CDR2 YENEEA, per germline. The trim removed 3 bases at V and 2 bases at J, leaving 4 bases unmatched. CDR3 DNA: TGTGCCAGCAGCTTGGTTCTAGCGGGGCAAGAGACCCAGTACTTC. As protein: CASSLVLAGQETQYF.

In this sample, this clone turned up a few times. The rearrangement joins TRBV5-1 to TRBJ2-2; perhaps TRBD2 as D (6 bases). V gave up 4 bases and J gave up 6 bases, with 31 bases separating them. CDR1 and CDR2 (germline): SGHRS, YFSETQ. The CDR3 consists of 20 residues. The CDR3, as DNA: TGCGCCAGCAGCCAAGGAGGGCCGGGAGAGGCGGCCTTCCGATCCGGGGAGCTGTTTTTT. Translation: CASSQGGPGEAAFRSGELFF.

This clone was counted between two and nine times. The CDR3 loop reads CASSGLFVRETQYF. In nucleotides, the CDR3 is TGTGCCAGCAGTGGCCTCTTCGTCCGGGAGACCCAGTACTTC. The chain recombines TRBV9 with TRBJ2-5; D gene unclear. Between the trimmed V and J ends, which lost 5 bases and 5 bases, there was a span of 16 bases. Germline CDR1 and CDR2: SGDLS and YYNGEE. The CDR3 has 14 residues.

This clone was seen only a few times. The V call is TRBV6-7, the J call TRBJ2-5, with 10 bases fitting TRBD2. TRBV6-7 is assigned to the ORF class and has an uncertain function. The junction had 12 bases not matched to a gene; V was cut back by 5 bases and J by 6 bases. The CDR3 has 16 residues. The CDR3 DNA reads TGTGCCAGCAGTGAAGCCCCTAGCGGGAGTAGTAAGACCCAGTACTTC. Amino acid sequence: CASSEAPSGSSKTQYF.

V usage is TRBV15 and J usage is TRBJ1-5; 8 bases fit TRBD1. Germline V CDR1 and CDR2: LNHNV, YYDKDF (reference sequence). Trimming at V came to 0 bases and at J to 4 bases, leaving 11 bases not matched to a gene. The CDR3 has 18 residues. The CDR3 sequence: CATSRDRGQGAKNQPQHF. CDR3 in DNA: TGTGCCACCAGCAGAGATCGGGGCCAGGGGGCGAAAAATCAGCCCCAGCATTTT.

This clone is medium-sized (0.01 to 0.1%). The gene calls are TRBV28 and TRBJ1-1, with TRBD1 as a possible D gene (6 bases). The length of the CDR3 is 14 residues. V dropped 5 bases and J dropped 2 bases, with 12 bases sitting between them. Germline CDR1 reads MDHEN; CDR2 reads SYDVKM. In DNA form, the CDR3 reads TGTGCCAGCAGTCGGGCGGGACAAAACACTGAAGCTTTCTTT. Protein product: CASSRAGQNTEAFF.

In DNA, the CDR3 is TGTGCCAGTAGTTACCGGGACAGTCACGATGGCTACACCTTC. Translating gives CASSYRDSHDGYTF. J is TRBJ1-2 and V is TRBV19; 7 bases fit TRBD1. The CDR3 consists of 14 residues. Per germline, CDR1 LNHDA and CDR2 SQIVND (reference sequence). Losses at the gene ends were 5 bases for V and 6 bases for J; bases not matched to a gene: 9.